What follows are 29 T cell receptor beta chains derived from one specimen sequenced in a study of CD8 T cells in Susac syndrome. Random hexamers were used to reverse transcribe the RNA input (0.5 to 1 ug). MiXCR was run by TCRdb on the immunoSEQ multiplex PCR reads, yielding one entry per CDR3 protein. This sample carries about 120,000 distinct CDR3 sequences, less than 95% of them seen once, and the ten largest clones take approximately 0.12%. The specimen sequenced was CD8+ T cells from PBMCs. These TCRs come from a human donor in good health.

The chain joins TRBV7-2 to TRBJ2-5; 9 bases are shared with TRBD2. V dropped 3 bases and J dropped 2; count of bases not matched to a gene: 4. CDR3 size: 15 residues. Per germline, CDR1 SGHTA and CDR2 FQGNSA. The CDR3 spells CASSFLAGTQETQYF. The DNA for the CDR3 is TGTGCCAGCAGCTTCCTAGCGGGAACACAAGAGACCCAGTACTTC.

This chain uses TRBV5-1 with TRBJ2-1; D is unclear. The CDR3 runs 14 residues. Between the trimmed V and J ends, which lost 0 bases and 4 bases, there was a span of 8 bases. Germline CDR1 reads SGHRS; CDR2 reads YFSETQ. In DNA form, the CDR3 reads TGCGCCAGCAGCTTGGGCCAGGAATACAATGAGCAGTTCTTC. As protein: CASSLGQEYNEQFF.

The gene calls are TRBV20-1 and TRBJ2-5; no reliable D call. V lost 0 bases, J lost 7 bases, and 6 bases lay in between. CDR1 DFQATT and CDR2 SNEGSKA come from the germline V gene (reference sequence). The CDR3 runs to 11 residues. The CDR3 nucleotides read TGCAGTGCTAGAGATCCCCCGACCCAGTACTTC. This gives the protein CSARDPPTQYF.

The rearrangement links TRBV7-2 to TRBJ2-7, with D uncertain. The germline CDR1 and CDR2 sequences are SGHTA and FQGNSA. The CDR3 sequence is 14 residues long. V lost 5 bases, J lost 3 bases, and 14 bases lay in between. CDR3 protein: CASSPLPASYEQYF. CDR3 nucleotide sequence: TGTGCCAGCAGCCCTCTCCCAGCGAGCTACGAGCAGTACTTC.

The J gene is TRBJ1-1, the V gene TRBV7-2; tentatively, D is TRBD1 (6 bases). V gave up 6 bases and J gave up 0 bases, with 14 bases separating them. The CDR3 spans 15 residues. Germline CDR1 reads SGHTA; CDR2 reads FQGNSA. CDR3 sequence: CASRGGQVMNTEAFF. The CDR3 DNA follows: TGTGCCAGCAGGGGGGGACAAGTTATGAACACTGAAGCTTTCTTT.

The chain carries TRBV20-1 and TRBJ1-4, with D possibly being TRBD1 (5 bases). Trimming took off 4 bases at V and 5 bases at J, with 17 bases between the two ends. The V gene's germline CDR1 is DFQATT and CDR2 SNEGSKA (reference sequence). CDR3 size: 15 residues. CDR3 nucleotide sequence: TGCAGTGCTATAGACCCCGGGACGGGCAATGAAAAACTGTTTTTT. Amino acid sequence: CSAIDPGTGNEKLFF.

CDR3 sequence reads: CASRLPGTHSYNEQFF. The CDR3 DNA reads TGTGCCAGCAGGCTCCCGGGGACCCATTCCTACAATGAGCAGTTCTTC. The J gene is TRBJ2-1, the V gene TRBV6-2 or TRBV6-3; D may be TRBD1 or TRBD2 (5 bases each). V dropped 6 bases and J dropped 1 base, with 16 bases sitting between them. Germline V gives CDR1 MNHEY, CDR2 SVGEGT. The CDR3 covers 16 residues.

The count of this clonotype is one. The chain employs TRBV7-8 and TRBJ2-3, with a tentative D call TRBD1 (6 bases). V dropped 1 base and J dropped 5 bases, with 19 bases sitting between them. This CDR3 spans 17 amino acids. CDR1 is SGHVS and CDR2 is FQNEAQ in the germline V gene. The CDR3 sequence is CASSLGSVTGARDTQYF. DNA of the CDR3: TGTGCCAGCAGCTTAGGGAGCGTGACAGGCGCACGAGATACGCAGTATTTT.

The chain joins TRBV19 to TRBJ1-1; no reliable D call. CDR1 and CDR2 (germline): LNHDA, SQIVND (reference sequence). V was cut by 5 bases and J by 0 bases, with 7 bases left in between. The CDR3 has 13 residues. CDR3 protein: CASSGSMNTEAFF. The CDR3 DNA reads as TGTGCCAGTAGTGGGTCCATGAACACTGAAGCTTTCTTT.

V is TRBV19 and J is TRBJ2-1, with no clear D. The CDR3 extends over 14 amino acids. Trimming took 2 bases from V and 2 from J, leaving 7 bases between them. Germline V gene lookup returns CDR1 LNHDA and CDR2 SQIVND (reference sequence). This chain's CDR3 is CASSILGPYNEQFF. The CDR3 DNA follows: TGTGCCAGTAGTATATTAGGGCCCTACAATGAGCAGTTCTTC.

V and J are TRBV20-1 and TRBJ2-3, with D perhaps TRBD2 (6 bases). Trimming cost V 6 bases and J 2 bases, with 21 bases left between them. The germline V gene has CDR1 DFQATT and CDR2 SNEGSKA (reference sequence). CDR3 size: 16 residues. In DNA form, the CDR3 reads TGCAGTGCAAAAACTCGGGACTTCCTAAACACAGATACGCAGTATTTT. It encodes CSAKTRDFLNTDTQYF.

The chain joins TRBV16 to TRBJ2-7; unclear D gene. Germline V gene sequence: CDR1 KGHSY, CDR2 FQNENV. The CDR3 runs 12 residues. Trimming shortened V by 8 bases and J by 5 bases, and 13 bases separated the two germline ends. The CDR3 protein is CASSSWGDEQYF. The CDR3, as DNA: TGTGCCAGCTCGTCCTGGGGTGACGAGCAGTACTTC.

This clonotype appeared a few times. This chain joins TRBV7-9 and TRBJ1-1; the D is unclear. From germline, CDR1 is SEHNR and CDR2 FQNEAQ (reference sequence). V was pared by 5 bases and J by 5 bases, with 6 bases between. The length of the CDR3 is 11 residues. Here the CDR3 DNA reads TGTGCCAGCAGCCAGATTACTGAAGCTTTCTTT. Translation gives CASSQITEAFF. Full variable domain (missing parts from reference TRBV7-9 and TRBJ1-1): DTGVSQNPRHKITKRGQNVTFRCDPISEHNRLYWYRQTLGQGPEFLTYFQNEAQLEKSRLLSDRFSAERPKGSFSTLEIQRTEQGDSAMYLCASSQITEAFFGQGTRLTVV.

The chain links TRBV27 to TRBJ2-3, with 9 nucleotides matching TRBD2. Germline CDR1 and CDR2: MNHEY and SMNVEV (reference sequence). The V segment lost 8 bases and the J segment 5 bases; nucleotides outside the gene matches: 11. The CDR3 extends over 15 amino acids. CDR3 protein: CASYPLGTSLDTQYF. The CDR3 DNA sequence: TGTGCCAGCTACCCGTTGGGGACTAGCTTAGATACGCAGTATTTT.

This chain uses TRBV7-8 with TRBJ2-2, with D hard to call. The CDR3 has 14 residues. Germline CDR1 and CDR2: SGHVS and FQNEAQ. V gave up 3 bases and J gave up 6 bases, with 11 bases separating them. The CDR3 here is CASSFMTRAGELFF. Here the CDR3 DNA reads TGTGCCAGCAGCTTTATGACACGCGCCGGGGAGCTGTTTTTT.

In DNA, the CDR3 is TGTGCCAGCAGCCCGGGACAGGGTAGTTCAGATACGCAGTATTTT. This gives the protein CASSPGQGSSDTQYF. This chain joins TRBV12-3 or TRBV12-4 and TRBJ2-3, with 9 bases lining up with TRBD1. With V trimmed by 6 bases and J by 4 bases, 8 bases remained unmatched. The CDR3 runs 15 residues.

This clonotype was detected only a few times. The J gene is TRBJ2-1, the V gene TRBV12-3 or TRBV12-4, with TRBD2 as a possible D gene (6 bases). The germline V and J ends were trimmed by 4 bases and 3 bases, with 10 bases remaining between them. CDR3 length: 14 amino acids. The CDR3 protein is CASSSAGLYNEQFF. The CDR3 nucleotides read TGTGCCAGCAGTTCGGCGGGACTCTACAATGAGCAGTTCTTC.

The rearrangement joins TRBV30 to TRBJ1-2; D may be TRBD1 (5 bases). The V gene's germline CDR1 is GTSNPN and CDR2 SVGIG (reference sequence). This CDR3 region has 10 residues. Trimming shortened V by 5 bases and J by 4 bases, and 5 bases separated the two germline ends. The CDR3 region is CAWGTYGYTF. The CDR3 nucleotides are TGTGCCTGGGGGACCTATGGCTACACCTTC.

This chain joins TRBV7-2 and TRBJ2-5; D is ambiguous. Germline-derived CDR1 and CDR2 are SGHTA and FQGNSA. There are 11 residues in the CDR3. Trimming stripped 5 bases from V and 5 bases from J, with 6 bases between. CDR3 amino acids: CASSITETQYF. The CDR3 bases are TGTGCCAGCAGCATCACGGAGACCCAGTACTTC.

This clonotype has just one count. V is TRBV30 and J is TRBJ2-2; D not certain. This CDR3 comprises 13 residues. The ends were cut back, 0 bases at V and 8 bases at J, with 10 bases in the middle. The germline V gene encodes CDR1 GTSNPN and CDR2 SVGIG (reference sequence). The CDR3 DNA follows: TGTGCCTGGAGTGTCAACCTCGGGGGGGAGCTGTTTTTT. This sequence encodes CAWSVNLGGELFF.

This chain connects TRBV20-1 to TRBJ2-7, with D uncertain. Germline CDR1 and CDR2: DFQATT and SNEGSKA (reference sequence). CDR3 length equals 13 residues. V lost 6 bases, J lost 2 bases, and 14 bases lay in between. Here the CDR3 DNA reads TGCAGTGCCCCGACTGAGCTAGCCTACGAGCAGTACTTC. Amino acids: CSAPTELAYEQYF.

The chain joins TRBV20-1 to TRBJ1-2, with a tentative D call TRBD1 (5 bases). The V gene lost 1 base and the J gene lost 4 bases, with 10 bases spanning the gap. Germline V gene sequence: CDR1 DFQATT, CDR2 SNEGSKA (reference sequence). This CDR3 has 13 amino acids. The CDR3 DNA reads TGCAGTGCTAGAGTTGGGGACCTCTATGGCTACACCTTC. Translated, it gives CSARVGDLYGYTF.

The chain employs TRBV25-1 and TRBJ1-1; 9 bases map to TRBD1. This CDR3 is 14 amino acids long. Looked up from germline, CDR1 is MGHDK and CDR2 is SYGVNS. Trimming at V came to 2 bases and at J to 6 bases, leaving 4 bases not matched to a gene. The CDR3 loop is CASSETGGKSEAFF. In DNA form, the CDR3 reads TGTGCCAGCAGTGAAACAGGGGGCAAGTCTGAAGCTTTCTTT.

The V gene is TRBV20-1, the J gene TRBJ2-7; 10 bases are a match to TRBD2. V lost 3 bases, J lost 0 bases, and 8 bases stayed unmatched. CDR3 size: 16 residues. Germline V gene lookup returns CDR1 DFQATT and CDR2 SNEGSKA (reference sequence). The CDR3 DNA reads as TGCAGTGCTAGGGCCCTCACTAGCGGGACCTCCTACGAGCAGTACTTC. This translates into CSARALTSGTSYEQYF.

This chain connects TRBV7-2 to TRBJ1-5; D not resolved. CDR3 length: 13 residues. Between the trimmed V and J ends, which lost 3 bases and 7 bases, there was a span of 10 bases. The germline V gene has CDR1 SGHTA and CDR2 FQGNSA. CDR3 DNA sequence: TGTGCCAGCAGCTTTCAGGTCGAACAGCCCCAGCATTTT. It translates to CASSFQVEQPQHF.

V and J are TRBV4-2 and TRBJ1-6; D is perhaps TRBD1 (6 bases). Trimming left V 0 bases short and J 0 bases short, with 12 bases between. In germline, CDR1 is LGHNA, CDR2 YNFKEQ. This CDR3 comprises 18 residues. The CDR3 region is CASSQDITRGSYNSPLHF. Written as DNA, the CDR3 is TGTGCCAGCAGCCAAGATATCACCAGGGGCTCCTATAATTCACCCCTCCACTTT.

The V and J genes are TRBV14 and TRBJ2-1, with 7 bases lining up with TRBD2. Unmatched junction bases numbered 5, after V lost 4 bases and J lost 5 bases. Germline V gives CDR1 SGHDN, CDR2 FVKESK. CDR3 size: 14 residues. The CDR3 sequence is CASSLGREDNEQFF. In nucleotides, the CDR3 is TGTGCCAGCAGCCTAGGCCGGGAGGACAATGAGCAGTTCTTC.

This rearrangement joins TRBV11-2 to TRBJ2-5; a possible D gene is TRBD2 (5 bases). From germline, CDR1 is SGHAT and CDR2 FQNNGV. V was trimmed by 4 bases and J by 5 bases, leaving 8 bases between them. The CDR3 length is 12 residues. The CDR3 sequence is CASSSLAETQYF. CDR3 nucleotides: TGTGCCAGCAGCTCTCTAGCCGAGACCCAGTACTTC. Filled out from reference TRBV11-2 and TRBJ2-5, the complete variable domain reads EAGVAQSPRYKIIEKRQSVAFWCNPISGHATLYWYQQILGQGPKLLIQFQNNGVVDDSQLPKDRFSAERLKGVDSTLKIQPAKLEDSAVYLCASSSLAETQYFGPGTRLLVL.

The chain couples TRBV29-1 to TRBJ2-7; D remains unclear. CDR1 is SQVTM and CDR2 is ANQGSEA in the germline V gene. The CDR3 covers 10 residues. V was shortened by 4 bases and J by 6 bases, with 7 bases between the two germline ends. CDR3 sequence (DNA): TGCAGCGTTGGACAAAGCGAGCAGTACTTC. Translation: CSVGQSEQYF.